These T cell receptor beta chains were read from a single sample in a study of early T cells in non-severe SARS-CoV-2 infection. One entry per CDR3 protein, called by TCRdb with MiXCR from the 5' RACE reads. This table holds over 30,000 distinct CDR3 sequences, around 4.6% found once. The sequenced material came from whole blood. The source of these receptors is an adult who was a healthcare worker with PCR-confirmed SARS-CoV-2 infection or an uninfected control (not recorded which). The CDR3 runs from the conserved cysteine through the conserved F or W. A D gene is named only where the DNA matches it firmly. Size values are once, few and many counts, or a class for expanded clones, and some rows have none.

d_call j_call clone_size v_call cdr3_nt cdr3_aa
. TRBJ2-7 many TRBV5-1 TGCGCCAGCAGCTTGGTAGGTACCCGACCGGTCCACGAGCAGTACTTC CASSLVGTRPVHEQYF
. TRBJ1-4 few TRBV18 TGTGCCAGCTCACCACGGCTACCGGGTGCGACTAATGAAAAACTGTTTTTT CASSPRLPGATNEKLFF
. TRBJ1-2 many TRBV19 TGTGCCAGTAGTATCTCCTTGTCCTATGGCTACACCTTC CASSISLSYGYTF
. TRBJ1-4 many TRBV20-1 TGCAGTGCTAGAGATCGCGAGGGCTGGGGGGAAAAACTGTTTTTT CSARDREGWGEKLFF
. TRBJ2-2 many TRBV7-9 TGTGCCAGCAGCTCCGACCACCGAGCCGGGGAGCTGTTTTTT CASSSDHRAGELFF
. TRBJ1-2 few TRBV20-1 TGCAGTGCCGGATTTGGGGCCACGAACCGGATGGGCTATGGCTACACCTTC CSAGFGATNRMGYGYTF
TRBD1 TRBJ2-4 . TRBV7-3 TGTGCCAGCAGCCGGAACAGGGGCGACATTCAGTACTTC CASSRNRGDIQYF
. TRBJ2-1 few TRBV20-1 TGCAGTGCTAGAGCGACGGAGTGGGGGCCCTACAATGAGCAGTTCTTC CSARATEWGPYNEQFF
. TRBJ2-5 . TRBV11-1 TGTGCCAGCAGCCCGGGGGGCCTGTACCAAGAGACCCAGTACTTC CASSPGGLYQETQYF
. TRBJ1-4 few TRBV28 TGTGCCAGCAGTTTTAGTGGGCTGGAAGAAAAACTGTTTTTT CASSFSGLEEKLFF
. TRBJ1-6 many TRBV7-9 TGTGCCAGCAGCTTATCCTGGAATTCACCCCTCCACTTT CASSLSWNSPLHF
. TRBJ2-2 few TRBV5-1 TGCGCCAGCAGCTTGGATACCCACACCGGGGAGCTGTTTTTT CASSLDTHTGELFF
TRBD1 TRBJ2-3 few TRBV6-5 TGTGCCAGCAGCCCCGACAGGGCTACGCAGTATTTT CASSPDRATQYF
TRBD1 TRBJ2-3 few TRBV4-1 TGCGCCAGCAGCCAAGAAGGGACAGGGGGTAACACAGATACGCAGTATTTT CASSQEGTGGNTDTQYF
TRBD1 TRBJ2-3 many TRBV20-1 TGCAGTGCTAGCTTGACAGGGGGCGGAGATACGCAGTATTTT CSASLTGGGDTQYF
TRBD2 TRBJ2-1 many TRBV9 TGTGCCAGCAGCGTAGAGGGACTAGCCTCCAATGAGCAGTTCTTC CASSVEGLASNEQFF
. TRBJ2-3 . TRBV10-3 TGTGCCATAGGGACGGAAGCCACAGATACGCAGTATTTT CAIGTEATDTQYF
. TRBJ2-3 medium-sized TRBV7-2 TGTGCCAGCAGCTTGAACGGAAGGTTTAGCACAGATACGCAGTATTTT CASSLNGRFSTDTQYF
. TRBJ2-6 few TRBV7-4 TGTGCCAGCAGCTCCTCTTCGGACAATCCTGGGGCCAACGTCCTGACTTTC CASSSSSDNPGANVLTF
. TRBJ2-5 many TRBV7-2 TGTGCCAGCAGCTGGGGGAAACAGTGGGCCCAGTACTTC CASSWGKQWAQYF
. TRBJ1-4 few TRBV12-3/TRBV12-4 TGTGCCAGCAGGGACACAGGGAAGGGTGAAAAACTGTTTTTT CASRDTGKGEKLFF
. TRBJ2-7 many TRBV18 TGTGCCAGCTCACCGGGCACCTACGAGCAGTACTTC CASSPGTYEQYF
. TRBJ2-3 . TRBV14 TGTGCCAGCAGCCGGGCTGGATTGGCAGATACGCAGTATTTT CASSRAGLADTQYF
TRBD1 TRBJ2-6 many TRBV7-9 TGTGCCAGCAGCTCCGGGACAGGATGGGCCAACGTCCTGACTTTC CASSSGTGWANVLTF